These 30 T cell receptor beta chains originate from one sample sequenced in a study of technical replicates of blood from a few donors (dated by TCRdb to about 2017). The library was generated by the immunoSEQ multiplex PCR assay. This is the immuneACCESS table as TCRdb keeps it, with only in-frame sequences that have V and J called. A part of the clones is gone; compared with another copy, unresolved V genes explain less than half, and the rest is unexplained. This sample has around 83,000 clones in its table, and about 91% of those were observed once. The top ten clonotypes cover approximately 0.4% of the sample. Sequencing was carried out using T cells isolated from PBMCs. The receptors shown here come from a human donor in good health. Some clones in this sample may be carry-over from other donors' samples.

The rearrangement links TRBV29-1 to TRBJ2-7; no definite D call. V lost 0 bases and J lost 7, with 13 bases in between. The CDR3 spans 13 residues. Germline-derived CDR1 and CDR2 are SQVTM and ANQGSEA. CDR3 sequence reads: CSVEDPLRREQYF. The CDR3 nucleotides are TGCAGCGTTGAAGATCCTCTGCGGCGGGAGCAGTACTTC.

The chain employs TRBV19 and TRBJ1-2; D remains unclear. CDR3 length: 12 residues. V dropped 10 bases and J dropped 5 bases, with 14 bases sitting between them. Per germline, CDR1 LNHDA and CDR2 SQIVND (reference sequence). Here the CDR3 reads CATTHRSYGYTF. As DNA, the CDR3 is TGTGCCACTACCCACCGGAGTTATGGCTACACCTTC.

The chain employs TRBV29-1 and TRBJ2-7; tentative D call: TRBD1 (5 bases). The length of the CDR3 is 11 residues. Deletions cut 3 bases from V and 7 bases from J, with 10 bases between. Germline V CDR1 and CDR2: SQVTM, ANQGSEA. CDR3 in amino acids: CSVEGPAEQYF. The CDR3 region has the DNA TGCAGCGTTGAGGGGCCGGCGGAGCAGTACTTC.

The rearrangement links TRBV7-2 to TRBJ2-1; TRBD2 matches at 12 bases. With 6 bases clipped from V and 7 bases from J, the junction kept 10 bases outside the gene matches. The germline gives CDR1 SGHTA, CDR2 FQGNSA. CDR3 length equals 16 residues. The CDR3 DNA reads TGTGCCAGCAGATCCCAGCTAGCGGGAGGGCTTAATGAGCAGTTCTTC. This translates into CASRSQLAGGLNEQFF.

The chain has TRBV27 and TRBJ1-5, with D uncertain. This CDR3 spans 15 amino acids. Germline CDR1 and CDR2: MNHEY and SMNVEV (reference sequence). V was cut by 4 bases and J by 0 bases, with 10 bases left in between. CDR3 in DNA: TGTGCCAGCAGTTCCTTCCCCTATAGCAATCAGCCCCAGCATTTT. It yields the protein CASSSFPYSNQPQHF.

The count of this clone is one. V gene TRBV7-8 combines with J gene TRBJ1-1, with D possibly being TRBD1 (5 bases). The CDR3 consists of 15 residues. V was cut by 5 bases and J by 0 bases, with 13 bases left in between. The germline CDR1 and CDR2 sequences are SGHVS and FQNEAQ. CDR3 DNA sequence: TGTGCCAGCAGCCCCCACACAGGAATGAACACTGAAGCTTTCTTT. This codes for CASSPHTGMNTEAFF.

The rearrangement links TRBV15 to TRBJ2-5, with 12 bases lining up with TRBD1. Germline CDR1 LNHNV, CDR2 YYDKDF (reference sequence). The CDR3 length is 18 residues. The ends lost 0 bases at V and 5 bases at J; junction bases unmatched: 10. The chain's CDR3 is CATSRDRDRGLWGETQYF. CDR3 nucleotides: TGTGCCACCAGCAGAGATCGGGACAGGGGGCTTTGGGGGGAGACCCAGTACTTC.

This sequence joins TRBV11-2 and TRBJ2-5, with TRBD2 matching 9 bases. This CDR3 is built from 16 residues. V dropped 1 base and J dropped 2; count of bases not matched to a gene: 5. CDR1 and CDR2 (germline): SGHAT, FQNNGV. The CDR3 is CASSLGLADLQETQYF. The CDR3 nucleotides read TGTGCCAGCAGCTTAGGACTAGCGGATCTTCAAGAGACCCAGTACTTC.

The V call is TRBV9, the J call TRBJ2-1; 8 bases are shared with TRBD2. CDR3 length equals 15 residues. Germline V lookup: CDR1 SGDLS, CDR2 YYNGEE. The junction had 10 bases not matched to a gene; V was cut back by 3 bases and J by 8 bases. For the CDR3, the DNA is TGTGCCAGCAGCGCTACAGCGGGAGTTGTATATGAGCAGTTCTTC. Translated: CASSATAGVVYEQFF. The full variable domain, with the rest looked up from reference TRBV9 and TRBJ2-1, is DSGVTQTPKHLITATGQRVTLRCSPRSGDLSVYWYQQSLDQGLQFLIQYYNGEERAKGNILERFSAQQFPDLHSELNLSSLELGDSALYFCASSATAGVVYEQFFGPGTRLTVL.

V usage is TRBV28 and J usage is TRBJ1-2; tentatively, D is TRBD1 (5 bases). Germline V gives CDR1 MDHEN, CDR2 SYDVKM. V gave up 6 bases and J gave up 2 bases, with 13 bases separating them. This CDR3 comprises 14 residues. CDR3 residues: CASSTPGENYGYTF. The DNA for the CDR3 is TGTGCCAGCAGCACCCCGGGGGAAAACTATGGCTACACCTTC.

The chain couples TRBV15 to TRBJ2-4, with D maybe TRBD1 (6 bases). V was shortened by 1 base and J by 0 bases, with 25 bases between the two germline ends. The CDR3 has 21 residues. Per the germline V gene, CDR1 is LNHNV and CDR2 is YYDKDF (reference sequence). The CDR3 DNA follows: TGTGCCACCAGCAGAGGCCGTCCTCGGCGTCAGGGGTACGTAGCCAAAAACATTCAGTACTTC. Its translation is CATSRGRPRRQGYVAKNIQYF.

V and J are TRBV28 and TRBJ2-3; 11 nucleotides agree with TRBD2. The germline CDR1 and CDR2 sequences are MDHEN and SYDVKM. CDR3 length equals 14 residues. The J segment lost 4 bases and the V segment lost 5 bases, leaving 2 bases of the junction unmatched. The CDR3: CASSIAGGADTQYF. In DNA, the CDR3 is TGTGCCAGCAGTATAGCGGGAGGGGCAGATACGCAGTATTTT.

The V gene is TRBV7-2, the J gene TRBJ2-3; TRBD2 agrees at 16 bases. V dropped 2 bases and J dropped 5; count of bases not matched to a gene: 7. Looked up from germline, CDR1 is SGHTA and CDR2 is FQGNSA. The length of the CDR3 is 18 residues. CDR3 DNA: TGTGCCAGCAGCTTAATCGGGACTAGCGGGAGGGCCCAAGATACGCAGTATTTT. Translating it yields CASSLIGTSGRAQDTQYF.

CDR3: CSVEVTDTQYF. The CDR3 bases are TGCAGCGTGGAGGTGACAGATACGCAGTATTTT. This sequence joins TRBV29-1 and TRBJ2-3, with D maybe TRBD2 (5 bases). The V end was cut by 6 bases, the J end by 3 bases, with 7 bases between. The CDR3 totals 11 residues. Germline loops: CDR1 SQVTM, CDR2 ANQGSEA.

This clone is a singleton in its sample. The chain joins TRBV9 to TRBJ1-2, with D unresolved. This CDR3 has 18 residues. The V end was cut by 3 bases, the J end by 3 bases, with 24 bases between. Germline lookup yields CDR1 SGDLS and CDR2 YYNGEE. The CDR3 coding sequence is TGTGCCAGCAGCGGGATGGGAGATCGGGGTCAGAACCACTATGGCTACACCTTC. The encoded protein is CASSGMGDRGQNHYGYTF.

The chain carries TRBV27 and TRBJ2-1; 10 bases align to TRBD1. The CDR3 is 16 residues long. V gave up 1 base and J gave up 6 bases; unmatched junction bases: 6. The germline V gene has CDR1 MNHEY and CDR2 SMNVEV (reference sequence). CDR3 residues: CASSLFGTGVSNEQFF. The CDR3 bases are TGTGCCAGCAGTTTATTTGGGACAGGGGTATCCAATGAGCAGTTCTTC.

This sequence joins TRBV28 and TRBJ1-2; 9 bases are shared with TRBD1. This CDR3 contains 14 residues. Germline CDR1 and CDR2: MDHEN and SYDVKM. J gave up 6 bases and V 8 bases, and 10 bases lay outside the gene matches. For the CDR3, the DNA is TGTGCCAGCCTCGGGACAGGGAGATTTAATGGCTACACCTTC. The encoded protein is CASLGTGRFNGYTF.

This CDR3 reads CASSYADRGIYEQYF. CDR3 coding DNA: TGTGCCAGCAGTTACGCCGACAGGGGGATTTACGAGCAGTACTTC. This sequence joins TRBV6-5 and TRBJ2-7; 9 bases fit TRBD1. Unmatched junction bases numbered 6, after V lost 2 bases and J lost 4 bases. This CDR3 has 15 residues. Germline lookup yields CDR1 MNHEY and CDR2 SVGAGI.

The V call is TRBV4-2, the J call TRBJ2-2; 10 bases are a match to TRBD2. Unmatched junction bases numbered 12, after V lost 4 bases and J lost 7 bases. Germline CDR1 is LGHNA and CDR2 is YNFKEQ. The CDR3 contains 17 residues. The CDR3 loop reads CASSLPSGSNAGGELFF. The CDR3 nucleotides are TGTGCCAGCAGCCTTCCTAGCGGGAGTAATGCTGGCGGGGAGCTGTTTTTT.

This clone turned up a few times. This sequence joins TRBV4-3 and TRBJ1-1; D may be TRBD1 (5 bases). In germline, CDR1 is LGHNA, CDR2 YSLEER. V was cut by 4 bases and J by 3 bases, with 12 bases left in between. This CDR3 contains 14 residues. The CDR3 loop reads CASSRLEGDTEAFF. The DNA for the CDR3 is TGCGCCAGCAGCCGACTCGAAGGGGACACTGAAGCTTTCTTT.

This chain links TRBV9 with TRBJ2-7; 13 bases align to TRBD2. The CDR3 runs 17 residues. Per germline, CDR1 SGDLS and CDR2 YYNGEE. V dropped 0 bases and J dropped 7; count of bases not matched to a gene: 10. CDR3 amino acids: CASSVGPGLAGKGEQYF. In DNA form, the CDR3 reads TGTGCCAGCAGCGTAGGCCCGGGACTAGCGGGAAAGGGGGAGCAGTACTTC. Using reference TRBV9 and TRBJ2-7 for the parts outside the CDR3, the full variable domain is DSGVTQTPKHLITATGQRVTLRCSPRSGDLSVYWYQQSLDQGLQFLIQYYNGEERAKGNILERFSAQQFPDLHSELNLSSLELGDSALYFCASSVGPGLAGKGEQYFGPGTRLTVT.

The chain combines TRBV9 with TRBJ1-1; TRBD1 might be the D (5 bases). The CDR3 has 16 amino acids. Trimming left V 2 bases short and J 4 bases short, with 18 bases between. Germline V gives CDR1 SGDLS, CDR2 YYNGEE. The CDR3 reads CASSVGGSGLGTEAFF. The CDR3 coding sequence is TGTGCCAGCAGCGTGGGGGGTTCGGGGTTGGGCACTGAAGCTTTCTTT. Based on the CDR3 plus reference TRBV9 and TRBJ1-1, the full variable domain is DSGVTQTPKHLITATGQRVTLRCSPRSGDLSVYWYQQSLDQGLQFLIQYYNGEERAKGNILERFSAQQFPDLHSELNLSSLELGDSALYFCASSVGGSGLGTEAFFGQGTRLTVV.

V usage is TRBV4-1 and J usage is TRBJ2-3, with 8 bases lining up with TRBD2. Trimming took 1 base from V and 2 from J; bases not matched to a gene: 5. The CDR3 extends over 16 amino acids. The germline V gene encodes CDR1 MGHRA and CDR2 YSYEKL. Here the CDR3 reads CASSQAGSGVTDTQYF. The CDR3 nucleotides read TGCGCCAGCAGCCAAGCGGGTAGCGGGGTCACAGATACGCAGTATTTT.

The J gene is TRBJ2-3, the V gene TRBV11-2; TRBD2 is a possible D gene (6 bases). V was cut by 1 base and J by 5 bases, with 13 bases left in between. The CDR3 has 15 amino acids. The germline CDR1 and CDR2 sequences are SGHAT and FQNNGV. CDR3 region: CASSLAGELLDTQYF. CDR3 nucleotides: TGTGCCAGCAGCTTAGCGGGAGAGCTTTTAGATACGCAGTATTTT.

Only one count was recorded for this clone. This rearrangement joins TRBV11-1 to TRBJ2-7; tentatively, D is TRBD1 (6 bases). The CDR3 loop spans 16 amino acids. V was trimmed by 3 bases and J by 0 bases, leaving 15 bases between them. CDR1 is SGHAT, CDR2 FQDESV, per germline (reference sequence). The CDR3 region has the DNA TGTGCCAGCAGCTTCCTTGACAGGCGTTACTCCTACGAGCAGTACTTC. Residues: CASSFLDRRYSYEQYF. The full variable domain, its missing parts supplied by reference TRBV11-1 and TRBJ2-7, is EAEVAQSPRYKITEKSQAVAFWCDPISGHATLYWYRQILGQGPELLVQFQDESVVDDSQLPKDRFSAERLKGVDSTLKIQPAELGDSAMYLCASSFLDRRYSYEQYFGPGTRLTVT.

The chain is built from TRBV6-6 and TRBJ2-7; 8 bases fit TRBD1. Germline CDR1 is MNHNY and CDR2 is SVGAGI (reference sequence). With V trimmed by 6 bases and J by 4 bases, 2 bases remained unmatched. The CDR3 length is 12 residues. In nucleotides, the CDR3 is TGTGCCAGCAGCAGGGGGCAATACGAGCAGTACTTC. It codes for CASSRGQYEQYF.

This chain uses TRBV9 with TRBJ2-3; TRBD2 matches at 8 bases. Germline V gives CDR1 SGDLS, CDR2 YYNGEE. The CDR3 is made up of 16 amino acids. With 2 bases clipped from V and 2 bases from J, the junction kept 7 bases outside the gene matches. CDR3 protein: CASSVGSSGVTDTQYF. In DNA, the CDR3 is TGTGCCAGCAGCGTTGGTAGTAGCGGGGTCACAGATACGCAGTATTTT.

The J gene is TRBJ2-5, the V gene TRBV27; D not certain. Trimming removed 5 bases at V and 0 bases at J, with 7 bases between. The CDR3 covers 13 residues. The V gene's germline CDR1 is MNHEY and CDR2 SMNVEV (reference sequence). CDR3 amino acids: CASSPYYQETQYF. For the CDR3, the DNA is TGTGCCAGCAGTCCCTATTACCAAGAGACCCAGTACTTC.

The chain links TRBV5-1 to TRBJ2-3, with D possibly matching TRBD2 (8 bases). This CDR3 comprises 18 residues. Trimming took 4 bases from V and 4 from J, leaving 25 bases between them. Germline CDR1 reads SGHRS; CDR2 reads YFSETQ. The CDR3 DNA sequence: TGCGCCAGCAGCCTAGGACTGCTTAGCGGGACAGTTGCAGATACGCAGTATTTT. Protein: CASSLGLLSGTVADTQYF.

The V call is TRBV6-5, the J call TRBJ1-6; D is perhaps TRBD1 (6 bases). The ends were cut back, 6 bases at V and 7 bases at J, with 10 bases in the middle. This CDR3 has 13 amino acids. Germline assignment: CDR1 MNHEY and CDR2 SVGAGI. CDR3 DNA sequence: TGTGCCAGCAGGGGGGCCTTGAATTCACCCCTCCACTTT. This gives the protein CASRGALNSPLHF.